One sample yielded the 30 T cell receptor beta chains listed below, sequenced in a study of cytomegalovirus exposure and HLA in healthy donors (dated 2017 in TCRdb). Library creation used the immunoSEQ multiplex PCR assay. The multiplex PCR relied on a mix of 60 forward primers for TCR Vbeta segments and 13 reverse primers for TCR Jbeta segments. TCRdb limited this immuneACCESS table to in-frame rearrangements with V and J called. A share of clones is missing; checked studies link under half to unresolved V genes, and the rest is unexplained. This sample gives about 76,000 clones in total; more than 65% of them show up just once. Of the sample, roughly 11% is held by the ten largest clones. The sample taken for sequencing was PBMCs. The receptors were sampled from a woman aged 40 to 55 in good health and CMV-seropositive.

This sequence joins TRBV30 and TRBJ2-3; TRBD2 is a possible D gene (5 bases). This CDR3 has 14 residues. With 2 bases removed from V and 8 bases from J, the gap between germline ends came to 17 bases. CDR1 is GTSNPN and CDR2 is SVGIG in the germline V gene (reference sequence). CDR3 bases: TGTGCCTGGAGTAATAGCGACAACTCCGCTACGCAGTATTTT. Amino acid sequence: CAWSNSDNSATQYF.

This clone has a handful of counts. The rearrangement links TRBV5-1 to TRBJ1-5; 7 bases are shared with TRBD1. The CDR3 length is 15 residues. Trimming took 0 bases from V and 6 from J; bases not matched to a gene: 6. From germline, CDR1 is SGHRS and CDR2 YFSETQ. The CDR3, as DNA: TGCGCCAGCAGCTTGGAGCCAGGGGGTACTCAGCCCCAGCATTTT. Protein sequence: CASSLEPGGTQPQHF.

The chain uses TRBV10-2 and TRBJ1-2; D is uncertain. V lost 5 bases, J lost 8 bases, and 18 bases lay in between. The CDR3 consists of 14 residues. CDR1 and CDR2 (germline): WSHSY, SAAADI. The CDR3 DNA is TGCGCCAGCAGTCTATCGGCAGGTTTAAGCGGCTACACCTTC. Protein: CASSLSAGLSGYTF.

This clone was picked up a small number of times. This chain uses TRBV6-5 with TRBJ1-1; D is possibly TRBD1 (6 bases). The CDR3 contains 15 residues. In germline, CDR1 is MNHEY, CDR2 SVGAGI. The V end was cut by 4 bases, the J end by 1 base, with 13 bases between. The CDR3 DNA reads TGTGCCAGCAGTTTATCAGGGGCTACGAACACTGAAGCTTTCTTT. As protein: CASSLSGATNTEAFF.

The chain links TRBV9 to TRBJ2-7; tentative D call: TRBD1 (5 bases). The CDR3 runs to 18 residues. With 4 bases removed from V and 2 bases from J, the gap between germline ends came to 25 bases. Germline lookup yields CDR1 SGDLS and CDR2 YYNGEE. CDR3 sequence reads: CASSPRPRTFLPPYEQYF. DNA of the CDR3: TGTGCCAGCAGCCCGCGGCCCCGGACATTTTTGCCCCCCTACGAGCAGTACTTC.

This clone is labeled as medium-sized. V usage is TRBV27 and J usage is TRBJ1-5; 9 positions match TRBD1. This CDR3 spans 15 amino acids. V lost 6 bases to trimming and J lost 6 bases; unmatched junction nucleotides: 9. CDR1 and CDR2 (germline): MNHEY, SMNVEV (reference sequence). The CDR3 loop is CASSQTGGLGQPQHF. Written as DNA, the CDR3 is TGTGCCAGCAGCCAGACAGGGGGATTGGGTCAGCCCCAGCATTTT.

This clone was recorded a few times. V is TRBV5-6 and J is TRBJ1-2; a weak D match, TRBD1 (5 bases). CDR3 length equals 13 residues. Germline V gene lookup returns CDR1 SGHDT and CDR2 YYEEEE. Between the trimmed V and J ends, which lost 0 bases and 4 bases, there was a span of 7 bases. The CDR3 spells CASSLEGVYGYTF. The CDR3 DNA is TGTGCCAGCAGCTTGGAAGGGGTCTATGGCTACACCTTC.

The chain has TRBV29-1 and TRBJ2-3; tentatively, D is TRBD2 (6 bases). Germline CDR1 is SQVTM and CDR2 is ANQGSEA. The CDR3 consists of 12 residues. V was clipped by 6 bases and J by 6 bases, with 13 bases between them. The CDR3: CSVGLPGDTQYF. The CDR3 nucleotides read TGCAGCGTGGGACTGCCAGGGGATACGCAGTATTTT.

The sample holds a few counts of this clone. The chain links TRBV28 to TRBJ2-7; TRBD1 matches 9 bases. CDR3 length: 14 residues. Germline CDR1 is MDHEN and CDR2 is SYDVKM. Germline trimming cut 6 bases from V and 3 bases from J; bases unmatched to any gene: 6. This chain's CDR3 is CASSPGTGIYEQYF. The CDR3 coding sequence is TGTGCCAGCAGCCCCGGGACAGGGATCTACGAGCAGTACTTC.

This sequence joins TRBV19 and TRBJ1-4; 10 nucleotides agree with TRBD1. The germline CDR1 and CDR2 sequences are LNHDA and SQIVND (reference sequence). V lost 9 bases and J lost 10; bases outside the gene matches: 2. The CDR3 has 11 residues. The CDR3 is CASRTGGKLFF. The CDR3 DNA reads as TGTGCCAGCAGGACAGGGGGAAAACTGTTTTTT. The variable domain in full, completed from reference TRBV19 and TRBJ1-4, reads DGGITQSPKYLFRKEGQNVTLSCEQNLNHDAMYWYRQDPGQGLRLIYYSQIVNDFQKGDIAEGYSVSREKKESFPLTVTSAQKNPTAFYLCASRTGGKLFFGSGTQLSVL.

The CDR3 region is CASSSGRGVIDTQYF. Written as DNA, the CDR3 is TGTGCCAGCAGCAGCGGGAGAGGGGTGATAGATACGCAGTATTTT. This sequence joins TRBV6-5 and TRBJ2-3; 8 nucleotides agree with TRBD2. The CDR3 spans 15 residues. CDR1 is MNHEY and CDR2 is SVGAGI in the germline V gene. V lost 6 bases to trimming and J lost 5 bases; unmatched junction nucleotides: 10.

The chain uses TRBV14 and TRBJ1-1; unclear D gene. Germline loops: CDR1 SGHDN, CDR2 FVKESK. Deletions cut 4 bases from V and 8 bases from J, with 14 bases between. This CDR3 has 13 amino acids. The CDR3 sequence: CASSRLGGQEAFF. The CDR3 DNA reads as TGTGCCAGCAGCCGACTAGGAGGTCAGGAAGCTTTCTTT.

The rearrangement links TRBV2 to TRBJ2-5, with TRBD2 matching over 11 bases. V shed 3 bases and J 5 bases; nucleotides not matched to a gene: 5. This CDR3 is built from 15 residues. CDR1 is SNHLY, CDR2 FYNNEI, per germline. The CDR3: CASSEVAGGSETQYF. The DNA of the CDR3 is TGTGCCAGCAGTGAGGTAGCGGGGGGGAGCGAGACCCAGTACTTC.

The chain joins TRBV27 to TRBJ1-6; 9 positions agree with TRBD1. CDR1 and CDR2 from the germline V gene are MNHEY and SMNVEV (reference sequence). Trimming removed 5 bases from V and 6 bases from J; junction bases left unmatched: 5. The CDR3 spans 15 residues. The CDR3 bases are TGTGCCAGCAGTATGACAGGGGGAGTTAATTCACCCCTCCACTTT. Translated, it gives CASSMTGGVNSPLHF.

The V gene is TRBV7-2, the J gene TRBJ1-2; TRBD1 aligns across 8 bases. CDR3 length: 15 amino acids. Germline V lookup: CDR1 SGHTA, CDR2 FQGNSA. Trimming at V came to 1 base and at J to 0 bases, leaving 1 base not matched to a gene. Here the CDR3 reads CASSLETGANYGYTF. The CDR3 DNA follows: TGTGCCAGCAGCTTAGAGACAGGGGCTAACTATGGCTACACCTTC.

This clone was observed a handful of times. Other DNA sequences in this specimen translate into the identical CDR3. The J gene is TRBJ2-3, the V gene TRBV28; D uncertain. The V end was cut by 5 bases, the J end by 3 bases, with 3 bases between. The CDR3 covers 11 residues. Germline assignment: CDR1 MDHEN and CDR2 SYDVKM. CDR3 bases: TGTGCCAGCAGTCTAACAGATACGCAGTATTTT. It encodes CASSLTDTQYF.

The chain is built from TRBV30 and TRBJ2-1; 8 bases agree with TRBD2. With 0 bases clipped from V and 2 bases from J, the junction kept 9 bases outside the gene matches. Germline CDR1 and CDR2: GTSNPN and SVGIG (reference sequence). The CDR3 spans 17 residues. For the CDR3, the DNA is TGTGCCTGGAGTGTACCAGCGGGAGAAGTTGCCTACAATGAGCAGTTCTTC. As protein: CAWSVPAGEVAYNEQFF.

CDR3 nucleotides: TGTGCCAGCAGAGGGACAGCCTACGAGCAGTACTTC. Amino acid sequence: CASRGTAYEQYF. This chain links TRBV2 with TRBJ2-7, with 7 bases lining up with TRBD1. The V segment lost 6 bases and the J segment 2 bases; nucleotides outside the gene matches: 1. Looked up from germline, CDR1 is SNHLY and CDR2 is FYNNEI. The CDR3 totals 12 residues.

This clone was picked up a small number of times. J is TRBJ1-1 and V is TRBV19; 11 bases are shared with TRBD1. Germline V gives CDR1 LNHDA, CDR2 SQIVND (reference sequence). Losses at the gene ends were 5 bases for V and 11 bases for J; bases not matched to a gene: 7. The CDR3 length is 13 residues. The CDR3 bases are TGTGCCAGTAGTGGAGGACAGGGGGCGAAGGCTTTCTTT. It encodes CASSGGQGAKAFF.

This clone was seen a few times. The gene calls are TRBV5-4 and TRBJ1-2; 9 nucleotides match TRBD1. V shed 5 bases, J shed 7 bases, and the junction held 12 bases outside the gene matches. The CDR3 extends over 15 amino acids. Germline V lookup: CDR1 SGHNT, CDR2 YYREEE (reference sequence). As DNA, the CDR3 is TGTGCCAGCAGTCCCCCACAGGGGGCAGGCGTTGGCTACACCTTC. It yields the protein CASSPPQGAGVGYTF.

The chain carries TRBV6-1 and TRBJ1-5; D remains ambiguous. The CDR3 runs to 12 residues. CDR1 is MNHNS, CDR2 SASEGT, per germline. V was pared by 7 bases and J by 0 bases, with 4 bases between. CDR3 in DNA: TGTGCCAGCACTCCTAGCAATCAGCCCCAGCATTTT. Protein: CASTPSNQPQHF.

In nucleotides, the CDR3 is TGTGCCAGCAGCCCCGGACAGGGTTGGTTCGATGAGCAGTTCTTC. This gives the protein CASSPGQGWFDEQFF. The chain is built from TRBV6-5 and TRBJ2-1; 8 positions match TRBD1. The germline V gene has CDR1 MNHEY and CDR2 SVGAGI. The CDR3 runs to 15 residues. Trimming took 6 bases from V and 8 from J; bases not matched to a gene: 12.

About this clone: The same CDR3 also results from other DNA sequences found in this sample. In DNA form, the CDR3 reads TGTGCCAGCAGTTTCTTACAGTATAATTCACCCCTCCACTTT. Translating it yields CASSFLQYNSPLHF. The J gene is TRBJ1-6, the V gene TRBV28; D uncertain. V lost 3 bases and J lost 4, with 7 bases in between. CDR1 MDHEN and CDR2 SYDVKM come from the germline V gene. The CDR3 has 14 residues.

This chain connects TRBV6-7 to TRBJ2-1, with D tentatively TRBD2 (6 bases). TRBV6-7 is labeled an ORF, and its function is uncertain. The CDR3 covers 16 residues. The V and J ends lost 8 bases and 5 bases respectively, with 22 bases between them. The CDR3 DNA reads TGTGCCAGCTTGGGGGGTAGACATCCTAGGAACAATGAGCAGTTCTTC. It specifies CASLGGRHPRNNEQFF.

The CDR3 loop reads CASSIDQGAGANVLTF. The DNA for the CDR3 is TGTGCCAGTAGTATAGACCAGGGTGCTGGGGCCAACGTCCTGACTTTC. The rearrangement links TRBV19 to TRBJ2-6; tentative D call: TRBD1 (5 bases). From germline, CDR1 is LNHDA and CDR2 SQIVND (reference sequence). This CDR3 is built from 16 residues. With 0 bases removed from V and 2 bases from J, the gap between germline ends came to 8 bases.

CDR3 bases: TGTGCCAGTACCAAGGACAGGGATTTGTCAGGGGAGCTGTTTTTT. Translated, it gives CASTKDRDLSGELFF. The rearrangement uses TRBV19 and TRBJ2-2; TRBD1 matches at 8 bases. Germline V CDR1 and CDR2: LNHDA, SQIVND (reference sequence). The CDR3 sequence is 15 residues long. Trimming cost V 7 bases and J 8 bases; bases outside gene matches: 12. Looking up the rest from reference TRBV19 and TRBJ2-2 gives the full variable domain: DGGITQSPKYLFRKEGQNVTLSCEQNLNHDAMYWYRQDPGQGLRLIYYSQIVNDFQKGDIAEGYSVSREKKESFPLTVTSAQKNPTAFYLCASTKDRDLSGELFFGEGSRLTVL.

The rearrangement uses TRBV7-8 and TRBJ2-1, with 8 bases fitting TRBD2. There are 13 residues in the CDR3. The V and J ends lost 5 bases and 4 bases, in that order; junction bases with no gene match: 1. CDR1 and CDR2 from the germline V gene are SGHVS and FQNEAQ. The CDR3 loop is CASSRGGYNEQFF. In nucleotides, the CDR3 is TGTGCCAGCAGCCGCGGGGGGTACAATGAGCAGTTCTTC.

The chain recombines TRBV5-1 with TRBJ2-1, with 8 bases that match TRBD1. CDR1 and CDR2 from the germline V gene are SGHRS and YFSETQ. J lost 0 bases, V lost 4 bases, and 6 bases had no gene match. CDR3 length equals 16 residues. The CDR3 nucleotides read TGCGCCAGCAGCACACGACAGGGGAGCTCCTACAATGAGCAGTTCTTC. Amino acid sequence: CASSTRQGSSYNEQFF.

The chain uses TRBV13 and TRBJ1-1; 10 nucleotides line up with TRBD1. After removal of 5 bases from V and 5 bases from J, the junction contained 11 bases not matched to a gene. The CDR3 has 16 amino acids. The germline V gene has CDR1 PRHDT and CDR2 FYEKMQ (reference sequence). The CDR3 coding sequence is TGTGCCAGCAGCAGGGGACAGGGGCGTGTGGGTACTGAAGCTTTCTTT. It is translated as CASSRGQGRVGTEAFF.

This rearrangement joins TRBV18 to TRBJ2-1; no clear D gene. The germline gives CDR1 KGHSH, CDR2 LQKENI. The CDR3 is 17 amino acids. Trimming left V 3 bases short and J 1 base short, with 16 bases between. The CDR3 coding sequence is TGTGCCAGCTCACCTCTAGGCAGCCTCGAATCCTACAATGAGCAGTTCTTC. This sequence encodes CASSPLGSLESYNEQFF.